This T cell receptor beta chain emerged from a study of regulatory T cells in long-lasting Graves disease (TCRdb year 2021). In the study overall: Patients with newly diagnosed Graves' disease had been on antithyroid drugs for under 3 months. This study used TCR sequencing and RNA sequencing of peripheral blood to compare persistent Graves' disease patients against newly diagnosed Graves' disease patients. The study took place in China and was registered as a clinical trial. TCR sequencing covered some 13 persistent and roughly 20 newly diagnosed Graves' disease patients, approximately 33 samples in total. Broad study findings and their caveats: TRBV28, TRBJ1-2 and TRBJ2-5 were preferentially used in persistent disease, while TRBV20-1 and TRBJ2-1 were favored in newly diagnosed disease. Persistent Graves' disease patients showed lower TCR Shannon entropy and fewer highly expanded clones than newly diagnosed patients, suggesting clonal expansion. Persistent patients shared more public clonotypes among themselves (around 2,800) than newly diagnosed patients did (approximately 970). The authors acknowledged the small sample size as a limitation that may reduce accuracy. Only the TCR beta chain was sequenced and analyzed. The study examined only peripheral blood because the primary lesion, thyroid tissue, could not be accessed.

This clonotype appeared many times. Its antigen remains undetermined. There are no base qualities to consult, and no much larger clone falls within one base. Libraries were constructed by multiplex PCR. Instrument used: Illumina HiSeq 4000. To build TCR beta libraries, CDR3 regions were amplified by Arm-PCR using iRepertoire HTBI primers. Before sequencing, the PCR products underwent gel purification. Concerning the study's data processing: Gene usage analysis of CDR3 amino acid clonotypes relied on the roughly 60 TRBV and around 14 TRBJ segments identified across samples. COPE and FqMerger were used to merge the filtered high-quality paired reads into contigs. Contigs were aligned with BLAST to IMGT TRBV, TRBD and TRBJ reference genes, and CDR3 was defined per IMGT. Any clonotype with a frequency above 0.1% was counted as a highly expanded clone. Repertoire diversity was measured by Shannon entropy, and V-J evenness by the Gini coefficient. Clonotypes shared by more than one individual were considered public. TCRdb reanalyzed the raw reads on its own, using fastp at Q25 for trimming and MiXCR for clone calling, and kept in-frame beta chains. Merged by CDR3 protein, the rows form single entries marked with the most common genes and DNA. The V and J calls here are based on TCRdb, not the publication. For this sample there are 680,000 or so distinct CDR3 sequences; 16% appear just once. The ten largest clones represent around a sixth of the sample.

V is pared back by 6 bases and J by 2 bases, with 13 bases lying between the germline termini. The CDR3 runs 14 residues from the cysteine to the phenylalanine. Left in the record is the CDR3 DNA by itself, 42 bases read in frame from the first base. The germline V gene (reference sequence) provides CDR1 MNHEY and CDR2 SMNVEV. Interpreted using the paper, the time point label stands for: newly diagnosed GD, antithyroid drugs for less than 3 months. For both TCR sequencing and RNA sequencing, RNA was extracted from PBMCs in TRIzol. Graves' disease was diagnosed according to American Thyroid Association guidelines. Recruitment of patients was carried out at an endocrinology department in Xi'an, China. Each patient gave about 8.1 milliliters of peripheral blood, collected in an EDTA anticoagulant tube. Ficoll Paque Plus density gradient separation was used to isolate PBMCs, and no further T cell sorting was done. An Agilent 2100 Bioanalyzer and agarose gel were used to check RNA quality, while a NanoDrop 2000 measured RNA concentration.

Another study also made use of these data, one on T cells in Graves' hyperthyroidism and ophthalmopathy. Drawing on the second study: Stable Graves' hyperthyroidism was defined as the absence of progression to ophthalmopathy over 18 months of follow-up. The hyperthyroidism patients were between 18 and 65 years old and newly diagnosed, with a disease duration of less than 2 months. The study excluded patients with uncontrolled infections, other autoimmune diseases, pregnancy or lactation. Clinical symptoms, serum thyroxine and TRAb, thyroid ultrasound, and orbital computed tomography formed the basis for the diagnoses. For the first round of RT-PCR on the TCR CDR3, the HTBI primer set was used together with the Qiagen OneStep RT-PCR kit. Most expanded thyroid clonotypes (frequency above 0.001) were also detected in blood, a finding suggesting that blood repertoires may reflect thyroid immune responses. A 13 V-J signature model separated ophthalmopathy from stable hyperthyroidism, with about 90% sensitivity and just under 84% specificity in cross-validation and 80%/75% in testing. In validation, the model predicted progression to ophthalmopathy with 55% to 71% sensitivity and 72% to 85% specificity, a median of roughly seven months before onset. To identify TCR V-J signatures that set the groups apart, the researchers used a discovery cohort of approximately 98 patients, made up of approximately 43 with Graves' ophthalmopathy and some 60 with stable Graves' hyperthyroidism. An independent validation cohort of about 20 hyperthyroidism patients and about 15 patients who later progressed to ophthalmopathy tested prospective prediction of ophthalmopathy. The roughly 100 discovery patients were randomly divided into training and test sets at a 7:3 ratio. Thyroid tissue and blood T-cell repertoires from six Graves' hyperthyroidism patients were also compared in the study. Once sampling was done, hyperthyroidism patients were given methimazole at a starting dose of 30 mg daily, whereas ophthalmopathy patients were given high-dose intravenous methylprednisolone. Libraries were constructed in a second round of multiplex PCR, after which size selection and purification were carried out. Libraries were sequenced paired-end with 100 bp reads on an Illumina HiSeq2000. Raw data were processed with SOAPnuke, discarding reads with adapters, uncalled bases, mean Phred below 15, or no exact constant-primer or identifier match. COPE v1.2.5 was used to merge high-quality paired reads, and clonotypes were defined as unique nucleotide sequences. Clonotypes were aligned to IMGT TRBV, TRBD and TRBJ reference segments using MiTCR v1.1. The analysis was restricted to V-J combinations with a frequency above 0.0001, which together covered around 99% of the repertoires. A TCS score was defined as the ratio of F50 (clonal expansion) to E x V (chaos), with BLOSUM62-based TCRdist applied between CDR3 peptides within each V-J. Welch's t-statistics and random forest reduced 500 to 550 V-J features to 13, which were used in a naive Bayes classifier (R e1071). Sample size was not statistically predetermined, and investigators were not blinded to group allocation. TCR Vbeta CDR3 sequencing of around 130 peripheral blood samples (over 40 ophthalmopathy, about 75 hyperthyroidism and roughly 17 progressor patients) is reported in the paper.

Specimen: peripheral blood mononuclear cells (PBMCs), collected at new diagnosis, from a patient treated with antithyroid drugs. Recombination linked TRBV27 to TRBJ2-5; the D gene is perhaps TRBD1, on 6 matching bases. The origin of this receptor is a woman in her thirties with Graves disease. Donor details come from another sample of the same person, matched by shared clones. CDR3 region: CASSSWTAQETQYF. Here is the DNA: TGTGCCAGCAGCTCTTGGACAGCTCAAGAGACCCAGTACTTC.